This TCR beta chain was retrieved from a study of shared clonotypes between healthy human individuals. The CDR3 is 12 residues long. Trimming removed 6 bases from V and 0 bases from J, with 6 bases in between. Germline CDR1 and CDR2: SNHLY and FYNNEI. Points from the study as a whole: The naive CD4 repertoires of several donors were compared, and about 5% of clonotypes were shared.

As to this clone: The antigen remains unidentified.

TCRdb's table, derived via immunoSEQ multiplex PCR, lists solely in-frame clones and lacks some. The sample records 110,000 or so clones, about two thirds being singletons. The V and J genes are TRBV2 and TRBJ2-7; D might be TRBD1 (5 bases). The source is a woman in her 30s in good health. Input material: memory CD8+ T cells sorted from blood. Subset defined: CD45RO+ cells pooled with CCR7-negative TemRA cells. CDR3 in DNA: TGTGCCAGCAGGACAGCCTCCTACGAGCAGTACTTC. It encodes CASRTASYEQYF.